A single sample is the source of the 20 T cell receptor beta chains below, sequenced in a study of early T cells in non-severe SARS-CoV-2 infection. Using its own MiXCR run on the 5' RACE reads, TCRdb lists one record per CDR3 protein. The sample includes 59,000 or so distinct CDR3 sequences, 10% to 15% of them seen just once. The material sequenced was whole blood, taken at baseline. The receptors come from an adult who was a healthcare worker with PCR-confirmed SARS-CoV-2 infection or an uninfected control (not recorded which).

In this sample, this clonotype turned up a few times. The gene calls are TRBV2 and TRBJ2-7; D not certain. The CDR3 has 14 residues. Trimming left V 7 bases short and J 1 base short, with 14 bases between. In germline, CDR1 is SNHLY, CDR2 FYNNEI. The CDR3 protein is CASNFERMSYEQYF. The CDR3 region has the DNA TGTGCCAGCAATTTCGAACGGATGTCCTACGAGCAGTACTTC.

This clonotype appeared a few times. This sequence joins TRBV20-1 and TRBJ1-6, with 8 bases matching TRBD1. The CDR3 consists of 15 residues. V dropped 0 bases and J dropped 7; count of bases not matched to a gene: 5. Per the germline V gene, CDR1 is DFQATT and CDR2 is SNEGSKA (reference sequence). The CDR3 loop reads CSAREPRTGNSPLHF. Written as DNA, the CDR3 is TGCAGTGCTAGAGAACCCCGGACAGGGAATTCACCCCTCCACTTT.

The chain combines TRBV2 with TRBJ2-2; no reliable D call. With 6 bases removed from V and 7 bases from J, the gap between germline ends came to 9 bases. The CDR3 totals 12 residues. Germline V gives CDR1 SNHLY, CDR2 FYNNEI. The CDR3 spells CASRLYVGELFF. CDR3 bases: TGTGCCAGCAGGCTATACGTCGGGGAGCTGTTTTTT.

In this sample, this clonotype turned up a few times. The J gene is TRBJ1-6, the V gene TRBV28, with no clear D. The CDR3 covers 19 residues. V lost 5 bases to trimming and J lost 0 bases, with 20 bases between them. Germline lookup yields CDR1 MDHEN and CDR2 SYDVKM. CDR3 bases: TGTGCCAGCAGTCGCGCCCCGGACGGAATAAGCTCCTATAATTCACCCCTCCACTTT. Translated: CASSRAPDGISSYNSPLHF.

This chain joins TRBV19 and TRBJ1-3, with 7 bases aligning to TRBD1. Germline V lookup: CDR1 LNHDA, CDR2 SQIVND (reference sequence). CDR3 length: 16 amino acids. The V segment lost 5 bases and the J segment 1 base; nucleotides outside the gene matches: 8. The CDR3 sequence: CASSRDSQTSGNTIYF. CDR3 DNA: TGTGCCAGTAGTCGGGACAGCCAGACTTCTGGAAACACCATATATTTT.

This clonotype appeared many times. The chain uses TRBV5-6 and TRBJ1-4, with 10 bases fitting TRBD1. The CDR3 loop spans 15 amino acids. The J segment lost 4 bases and the V segment lost 3 bases, leaving 3 bases of the junction unmatched. Germline V lookup: CDR1 SGHDT, CDR2 YYEEEE. The CDR3 sequence: CASSSRDRGNEKLFF. As DNA, the CDR3 is TGTGCCAGCAGCTCCCGGGACAGGGGTAATGAAAAACTGTTTTTT.

This clonotype was detected only once. This chain links TRBV5-1 with TRBJ2-1; TRBD2 might be the D (6 bases). The CDR3 contains 19 residues. Germline V CDR1 and CDR2: SGHRS, YFSETQ. V lost 3 bases and J 0 bases, leaving 22 bases between the germline ends. This CDR3 is CASSSSVGSFLSSYNEQFF. The CDR3 coding sequence is TGCGCCAGCAGCTCTAGCGTAGGTTCCTTCTTGAGCTCCTACAATGAGCAGTTCTTC.

This clonotype occurred many times. CDR3 in amino acids: CASSLGQIVYF. The CDR3 DNA follows: TGTGCCAGCAGCCTAGGACAGATCGTGTATTTT. The genes are TRBV7-2 and TRBJ1-3; the D gene is possibly TRBD1 (6 bases). Germline loops: CDR1 SGHTA, CDR2 FQGNSA. With 5 bases removed from V and 16 bases from J, the gap between germline ends came to 15 bases. The CDR3 has 11 amino acids.

V and J are TRBV11-2 and TRBJ2-1; 8 nucleotides agree with TRBD1. The CDR3 consists of 16 residues. The germline gives CDR1 SGHAT, CDR2 FQNNGV. Trimming at V came to 5 bases and at J to 4 bases, leaving 10 bases not matched to a gene. The CDR3 loop is CASSDMAGGLYNEQFF. The CDR3 coding sequence is TGTGCCAGCAGCGACATGGCAGGGGGCTTATACAATGAGCAGTTCTTC.

This clonotype has a count of ten or more. The rearrangement joins TRBV19 to TRBJ1-1; D perhaps matches TRBD1 (6 bases). V was clipped by 6 bases and J by 4 bases, with 9 bases between them. CDR1 and CDR2 from the germline V gene are LNHDA and SQIVND (reference sequence). The CDR3 loop spans 12 amino acids. In nucleotides, the CDR3 is TGTGCCAGTAGGTTCAGGGGCACTGAAGCTTTCTTT. Its protein product is CASRFRGTEAFF.

The table lists this clonotype with many counts. J is TRBJ1-4 and V is TRBV19; TRBD1 matches 7 bases. Trimming removed 8 bases from V and 3 bases from J; junction bases left unmatched: 12. CDR1 and CDR2 from the germline V gene are LNHDA and SQIVND (reference sequence). There are 16 residues in the CDR3. As DNA, the CDR3 is TGTGCCAGTTCCAGACAGGGACTATTGCCTAATGAAAAACTGTTTTTT. Translating gives CASSRQGLLPNEKLFF.

This chain links TRBV6-1 with TRBJ1-1, with TRBD1 identical over 7 bases. The CDR3 runs 14 residues. Germline values: CDR1 MNHNS, CDR2 SASEGT. V shed 7 bases and J 4 bases; nucleotides not matched to a gene: 9. The CDR3 DNA sequence: TGTGCCAGCAAATCGGACAGGTGGAGCACTGAAGCTTTCTTT. Amino acids: CASKSDRWSTEAFF.

V usage is TRBV29-1 and J usage is TRBJ2-3; 13 positions agree with TRBD2. Germline V gives CDR1 SQVTM, CDR2 ANQGSEA. This CDR3 is 15 amino acids long. J was trimmed by 0 bases and V by 4 bases; bases with no gene match: 1. CDR3 protein: CSVGGLAGSTDTQYF. The CDR3 DNA reads as TGCAGCGTTGGGGGACTAGCGGGAAGCACAGATACGCAGTATTTT.

The chain joins TRBV20-1 to TRBJ2-7, with 12 nucleotides matching TRBD2. Germline V gene lookup returns CDR1 DFQATT and CDR2 SNEGSKA (reference sequence). This CDR3 contains 15 residues. Unmatched junction bases numbered 7, after V lost 5 bases and J lost 2 bases. CDR3 in amino acids: CSARLAGGRTYEQYF. Written as DNA, the CDR3 is TGCAGTGCTCGTCTAGCGGGGGGGCGAACCTACGAGCAGTACTTC.

The chain links TRBV12-5 to TRBJ1-5; no reliable D call. The V gene's germline CDR1 is LGHNT and CDR2 FRNRAP. Trimming shortened V by 0 bases and J by 2 bases, and 20 bases separated the two germline ends. The CDR3 length is 19 residues. The CDR3: CASGLVLFGIGRGNQPQHF. CDR3 nucleotides: TGTGCTAGTGGTTTGGTACTTTTTGGCATCGGGAGAGGCAATCAGCCCCAGCATTTT.

This clonotype was detected only a few times. V is TRBV3-1 and J is TRBJ1-1; unclear D gene. The V end was cut by 0 bases, the J end by 3 bases, with 5 bases between. Germline V gene data show CDR1 as LGHDT and CDR2 as YNNKEL (reference sequence). The length of the CDR3 is 13 residues. CDR3 nucleotide sequence: TGTGCCAGCAGCCAAGATTGGGACACTGAAGCTTTCTTT. This codes for CASSQDWDTEAFF.

The V gene is TRBV5-1, the J gene TRBJ1-1; 7 positions agree with TRBD1. Trimming removed 4 bases from V and 0 bases from J; junction bases left unmatched: 3. CDR3 size: 14 residues. Germline V gene sequence: CDR1 SGHRS, CDR2 YFSETQ. CDR3 nucleotide sequence: TGCGCCAGCAGCATAACAGGGGTGAACACTGAAGCTTTCTTT. This gives the protein CASSITGVNTEAFF.

The rearrangement uses TRBV3-1 and TRBJ1-2; D ambiguous. V lost 3 bases and J lost 1, with 6 bases in between. The CDR3 consists of 13 residues. Germline loops: CDR1 LGHDT, CDR2 YNNKEL (reference sequence). CDR3 amino acids: CASSQTFNYGYTF. The CDR3 DNA sequence: TGTGCCAGCAGCCAGACCTTTAACTATGGCTACACCTTC.

This clonotype has a count of ten or more. This chain links TRBV2 with TRBJ1-2; no clear D. This CDR3 has 12 residues. Germline CDR1 is SNHLY and CDR2 is FYNNEI. Trimming cost V 2 bases and J 4 bases, with 5 bases left between them. DNA for the CDR3: TGTGCCAGCAGTGAAAGCGGCTATGGCTACACCTTC. Translation gives CASSESGYGYTF. Complete variable domain (other parts from reference TRBV2 and TRBJ1-2): EPEVTQTPSHQVTQMGQEVILRCVPISNHLYFYWYRQILGQKVEFLVSFYNNEISEKSEIFDDQFSVERPDGSNFTLKIRSTKLEDSAMYFCASSESGYGYTFGSGTRLTVV.

The chain has TRBV6-2 or TRBV6-3 and TRBJ2-7; possible D gene TRBD1, 5 bases. The V and J ends lost 2 bases and 5 bases respectively, with 13 bases between them. In germline, CDR1 is MNHEY, CDR2 SVGEGT. This CDR3 comprises 14 residues. The CDR3 nucleotides read TGTGCCAGCAGTTACGTGGACAAGGGGCACGAGCAGTACTTC. Its protein is CASSYVDKGHEQYF.